A single T cell receptor beta chain is shown here with its context. This sample is part of a study of blood T cell repertoires in COVID-19. In the study overall: Specimens from acute and convalescent COVID-19 originated in the United States, Italy and Spain. Sources were T cells, B-cell-depleted T cells, or PBMCs; the material itself was cDNA or gDNA.

Germline loops: CDR1 MGHRA, CDR2 YSYEKL. The CDR3 runs 18 residues. V was cut by 2 bases and J by 2 bases, with 16 bases left in between. Original handling: Estimation of nucleated cell counts was performed using reference gene primer amplification. Clones were sequenced by immunoSEQ multiplex PCR, and TCRdb holds only the in-frame ones, with some missing. V and J calls and clone size are given by that table; D and trimming were obtained from the DNA. In the table there are over 300,000 clones, 80% to 90% of which are singletons. The source is a man aged 35 to 55 with acute or convalescent COVID-19. The chain joins TRBV4-1 to TRBJ2-6, with D possibly being TRBD1 (6 bases). The sequenced sample consisted of peripheral blood. The CDR3 coding sequence is TGCGCCAGCAGCCAACGATTTGAGGGGGTTGCTGGGGCCAACGTCCTGACTTTC. It is translated as CASSQRFEGVAGANVLTF.